The 23 T cell receptor beta chains below were found in one sample sequenced in a study of blood T cell repertoires in COVID-19. Clones were read by immunoSEQ multiplex PCR, and TCRdb kept only the in-frame ones, dropping some. The sample has about 6,400 clones, 75% to 85% seen once. Sequencing used peripheral blood. The receptor source for this set is a human donor with active COVID-19. The donor label of this sample is uncertain.

V gene TRBV28 combines with J gene TRBJ2-1, with TRBD1 as a possible D gene (6 bases). V was cut by 6 bases and J by 3 bases, with 12 bases left in between. CDR1 is MDHEN and CDR2 is SYDVKM in the germline V gene. The CDR3 spans 14 residues. In DNA form, the CDR3 reads TGTGCCAGCAGCCCTGGGGGCTACTACAATGAGCAGTTCTTC. Amino acids: CASSPGGYYNEQFF.

The gene calls are TRBV27 and TRBJ1-3; D unclear. This CDR3 has 14 amino acids. Germline assignment: CDR1 MNHEY and CDR2 SMNVEV (reference sequence). Trimming removed 6 bases from V and 1 base from J, with 10 bases in between. Here the CDR3 reads CASRSGGSGNTIYF. CDR3 DNA sequence: TGTGCCAGCAGATCGGGAGGGTCTGGAAACACCATATATTTT.

The chain has TRBV4-1 and TRBJ2-7; D gene unclear. The germline V gene encodes CDR1 MGHRA and CDR2 YSYEKL. This CDR3 has 14 amino acids. V lost 0 bases and J lost 2, with 8 bases in between. CDR3 coding DNA: TGCGCCAGCAGCCAAGATGTCGGTACCTACGAGCAGTACTTC. Amino acids: CASSQDVGTYEQYF.

This chain connects TRBV10-2 to TRBJ2-1, with 10 nucleotides matching TRBD1. The V gene's germline CDR1 is WSHSY and CDR2 SAAADI. The CDR3 has 16 residues. J gave up 7 bases and V 4 bases, and 10 bases lay outside the gene matches. DNA of the CDR3: TGCGCCAGCAGTGTCCTCTCGGGACAGGGGCTGAATGAGCAGTTCTTC. It codes for CASSVLSGQGLNEQFF.

The J gene is TRBJ2-2, the V gene TRBV5-5; TRBD1 aligns across 7 bases. The ends lost 0 bases at V and 2 bases at J; junction bases unmatched: 7. This CDR3 is 17 amino acids long. Germline CDR1 SGHKS, CDR2 YYEKEE (reference sequence). The CDR3 sequence is CASSLAPPGGNTGELFF. CDR3 bases: TGTGCCAGCAGCTTGGCCCCGCCAGGGGGTAACACCGGGGAGCTGTTTTTT.

This chain joins TRBV4-1 and TRBJ2-1; TRBD1 aligns across 10 bases. J was trimmed by 9 bases and V by 0 bases; bases with no gene match: 5. The CDR3 is made up of 15 amino acids. Per germline, CDR1 MGHRA and CDR2 YSYEKL. The CDR3 sequence is CASSQEGTGALEQFF. In nucleotides, the CDR3 is TGCGCCAGCAGCCAAGAGGGGACAGGGGCTCTTGAGCAGTTCTTC.

The chain recombines TRBV19 with TRBJ1-5; D may be TRBD1 (6 bases). The CDR3 is made up of 14 amino acids. Germline V CDR1 and CDR2: LNHDA, SQIVND (reference sequence). The V gene lost 7 bases and the J gene lost 5 bases, with 15 bases spanning the gap. The CDR3 loop reads CASKDSHWDQPQHF. The CDR3 nucleotides read TGTGCCAGTAAGGACAGCCATTGGGATCAGCCCCAGCATTTT.

This clone was detected a few times. The V call is TRBV5-1, the J call TRBJ1-1, with a weak D call TRBD1 (6 bases). The CDR3 length is 14 residues. Trimming stripped 2 bases from V and 3 bases from J, with 11 bases between. CDR1 and CDR2 from the germline V gene are SGHRS and YFSETQ. CDR3 sequence: CASSLQGRDTEAFF. The CDR3 DNA sequence: TGCGCCAGCAGCTTACAGGGTCGGGACACTGAAGCTTTCTTT.

The count of this clone is one. V usage is TRBV3-1 (or the pseudogene TRBV3-2) and J usage is TRBJ2-3, with a weak D call TRBD2 (6 bases). Germline V gene data show CDR1 as LGHDT and CDR2 as YNNKEL (reference sequence). V lost 1 base, J lost 1 base, and 12 bases lay in between. This CDR3 has 16 residues. CDR3: CASSQGLGGGTDTQYF. For the CDR3, the DNA is TGTGCCAGCAGCCAAGGGCTCGGGGGAGGCACAGATACGCAGTATTTT.

This clone was detected only a few times. V is TRBV5-1 and J is TRBJ2-2; D gene unclear. V was cut by 0 bases and J by 8 bases, with 8 bases left in between. Looked up from germline, CDR1 is SGHRS and CDR2 is YFSETQ. This CDR3 is 13 amino acids long. CDR3 amino acids: CASSLAIEGELFF. CDR3 nucleotides: TGCGCCAGCAGCTTGGCCATAGAAGGGGAGCTGTTTTTT.

This clone occurred a few times. The V call is TRBV24-1, the J call TRBJ2-3, with TRBD2 matching over 9 bases. The CDR3 is 19 amino acids. V was pared by 1 base and J by 5 bases, with 15 bases of the junction left unmatched. CDR1 is KGHDR and CDR2 is SFDVKD in the germline V gene. The CDR3 nucleotides are TGTGCCACCAGTGATTTTGGAGGAAGACTAGCGGAGGGGGGAGATACGCAGTATTTT. Translating gives CATSDFGGRLAEGGDTQYF.

This chain joins TRBV7-9 and TRBJ2-7; 9 bases map to TRBD2. The CDR3 covers 14 residues. After removal of 5 bases from V and 2 bases from J, the junction contained 4 bases not matched to a gene. CDR1 is SEHNR, CDR2 FQNEAQ, per germline (reference sequence). CDR3 sequence (DNA): TGTGCCAGCAGCAAAATAGCGGGAGCCTACGAGCAGTACTTC. Translation: CASSKIAGAYEQYF. Full variable domain (rest looked up from reference TRBV7-9 and TRBJ2-7): DTGVSQNPRHKITKRGQNVTFRCDPISEHNRLYWYRQTLGQGPEFLTYFQNEAQLEKSRLLSDRFSAERPKGSFSTLEIQRTEQGDSAMYLCASSKIAGAYEQYFGPGTRLTVT.

This clone has only a few counts. This sequence joins TRBV28 and TRBJ1-4; D perhaps matches TRBD1 (5 bases). The germline V gene encodes CDR1 MDHEN and CDR2 SYDVKM. Trimming cost V 4 bases and J 12 bases, with 18 bases left between them. The CDR3 spans 14 residues. DNA of the CDR3: TGTGCCAGCAGTTCAATTGAGAAAAGGGGCCAACTGTTTTTT. Residues: CASSSIEKRGQLFF.

This clone was seen only a few times. This sequence joins TRBV29-1 and TRBJ2-7, with 7 nucleotides matching TRBD1. Germline CDR1 and CDR2: SQVTM and ANQGSEA. V was clipped by 2 bases and J by 2 bases; unmatched bases: 6. CDR3 length: 14 amino acids. The CDR3 protein is CSVEHRGFPYEQYF. The CDR3, as DNA: TGCAGCGTTGAACACAGGGGATTTCCCTACGAGCAGTACTTC.

The chain employs TRBV9 and TRBJ2-2, with 16 bases aligning to TRBD2. CDR1 and CDR2 (germline): SGDLS, YYNGEE. The CDR3 is 20 amino acids. J lost 3 bases, V lost 4 bases, and 12 bases had no gene match. CDR3 DNA: TGTGCCAGCAGCACCAATCCGGGACTAGCGGGGGGGCCGGACACCGGGGAGCTGTTTTTT. Its translation is CASSTNPGLAGGPDTGELFF. Full variable domain (missing parts from reference TRBV9 and TRBJ2-2): DSGVTQTPKHLITATGQRVTLRCSPRSGDLSVYWYQQSLDQGLQFLIQYYNGEERAKGNILERFSAQQFPDLHSELNLSSLELGDSALYFCASSTNPGLAGGPDTGELFFGEGSRLTVL.

The V gene is TRBV6-2 or TRBV6-3, the J gene TRBJ2-1; weak D call: TRBD1 (6 bases). Germline V lookup: CDR1 MNHEY, CDR2 SVGEGT. V gave up 6 bases and J gave up 6 bases, with 30 bases separating them. This CDR3 region has 19 residues. The CDR3 nucleotides are TGTGCCAGCAGCCCCCCGACAGGTACCCCCACTAAAACCGGCAATGAGCAGTTCTTC. It codes for CASSPPTGTPTKTGNEQFF.

This rearrangement joins TRBV2 to TRBJ2-3, with TRBD2 matching 7 bases. The CDR3 loop spans 15 amino acids. Germline trimming cut 4 bases from V and 4 bases from J; bases unmatched to any gene: 8. Per germline, CDR1 SNHLY and CDR2 FYNNEI. The CDR3 sequence is CASSVIGGSADTQYF. The CDR3 nucleotides are TGTGCCAGCAGTGTGATCGGCGGGAGCGCAGATACGCAGTATTTT.

The chain uses TRBV27 and TRBJ1-5; possible D gene TRBD1, 6 bases. CDR3 length equals 14 residues. CDR1 and CDR2 from the germline V gene are MNHEY and SMNVEV (reference sequence). Trimming took off 5 bases at V and 3 bases at J, with 11 bases between the two ends. In nucleotides, the CDR3 is TGTGCCAGCAGTCTCCGACAGGACAATCAGCCCCAGCATTTT. Translating gives CASSLRQDNQPQHF.

The chain joins TRBV9 to TRBJ2-2; TRBD1 agrees at 8 bases. The J segment lost 2 bases and the V segment lost 0 bases, leaving 6 bases of the junction unmatched. Germline CDR1 SGDLS, CDR2 YYNGEE. This CDR3 has 17 amino acids. CDR3 sequence: CASSVEVTGVNTGELFF. CDR3 nucleotides: TGTGCCAGCAGCGTAGAGGTGACAGGGGTAAACACCGGGGAGCTGTTTTTT.

J is TRBJ2-1 and V is TRBV4-3; D not resolved. CDR3 length: 15 amino acids. V lost 3 bases and J 0 bases, leaving 9 bases between the germline ends. CDR1 is LGHNA and CDR2 is YSLEER in the germline V gene. The CDR3 region has the DNA TGCGCCAGCAGCCATGGTTCGGGCTCCTACAATGAGCAGTTCTTC. It translates to CASSHGSGSYNEQFF.

In its sample, this clone was seen once. The chain combines TRBV30 with TRBJ1-2, with unresolved D. CDR3 size: 16 residues. Deletions cut 0 bases from V and 1 base from J, with 15 bases between. CDR1 GTSNPN and CDR2 SVGIG come from the germline V gene (reference sequence). CDR3 nucleotide sequence: TGTGCCTGGAGTGTAAGCCGTGTAACCTTTAACTATGGCTACACCTTC. Translation gives CAWSVSRVTFNYGYTF.

This chain joins TRBV5-4 and TRBJ2-7; 9 bases line up with TRBD1. The germline V gene encodes CDR1 SGHNT and CDR2 YYREEE (reference sequence). The CDR3 totals 14 residues. With 6 bases clipped from V and 4 bases from J, the junction kept 8 bases outside the gene matches. Here the CDR3 reads CASTSGDRAYEQYF. The DNA of the CDR3 is TGTGCCAGCACCTCTGGGGACAGGGCTTACGAGCAGTACTTC.

The chain links TRBV28 to TRBJ1-6; perhaps TRBD1 as D (6 bases). This CDR3 contains 17 residues. V lost 5 bases and J 7 bases, leaving 21 bases between the germline ends. CDR1 is MDHEN, CDR2 SYDVKM, per germline. In DNA, the CDR3 is TGTGCCAGCAGTCCAGGACGGGAGGGGGGTGTGAATTCACCCCTCCACTTT. Encoded protein: CASSPGREGGVNSPLHF.